This T cell receptor (beta chain) was identified in a study of CXCR3-negative and CXCR3-positive naive CD8 T cells. Notes on the study in general: A higher hydrophobicity marked the TRB CDR3s of CXCR3-positive naive cells versus CXCR3-negative naive cells. Similar TRBV-TRBJ usage was seen in naive cells (both CXCR3-negative and CXCR3-positive), but memory cells differed. Naive subsets had comparable surface CD5, so TRB CDR3 properties gauged TCR strength.

CDR1 is SQVTM, CDR2 ANQGSEA, per germline. This CDR3 region has 13 residues. Of note for this clonotype: Its antigen remains unidentified.

5' RACE that incorporated UMI labels was used to prepare the TRB cDNA libraries. After re-calling the 5' RACE reads, TCRdb lists one entry per CDR3 protein, DNA absent. This repertoire includes just under 90,000 distinct CDR3 sequences. This TCR was sampled from a human donor in good health. Some clones in this sample may be carry-over from other donors' samples. Source material: naive CXCR3+ CD8+ T cells from blood. Specified subset: CD45RO-CCR7+CD27+CD95- naive CD8+ T cells expressing CXCR3 (TNR3+). The chain employs TRBV29-1 and TRBJ2-1; the TCRdb D gene call, TRBD2, has no DNA to confirm it. The CDR3 sequence is CSVAGLAANEQFF.